What follows are 26 T cell receptor beta chains derived from one specimen sequenced in a study of blood T cells in healthy people across ages (dated by TCRdb to between 2014 and 2017). Library prep was done by 5' RACE. Instrument used: Illumina HiSeq 2500. The second PCR ran for roughly 7 to 11 cycles and used a J-beta primer mix along with a sample-barcoded 5' primer. TCRdb redid the processing of the public reads, applying fastp at Q25 and MiXCR, and retained in-frame beta chains. Under each unique CDR3 protein, matching rows form one entry showing the most common genes and DNA. The sample includes more than 800,000 distinct CDR3 sequences, with under 55% observed a single time. The ten largest clones represent about 19% of the sample. Sequencing used blood. These receptors were collected from a woman aged 60-75 years in good health.

The rearrangement uses TRBV6-1 and TRBJ2-3; perhaps TRBD1 as D (6 bases). Germline CDR1 and CDR2: MNHNS and SASEGT. CDR3 length: 17 residues. The V and J ends lost 2 bases and 4 bases respectively, with 19 bases between them. This CDR3 reads CASSEPPEAGVPDTQYF. In DNA form, the CDR3 reads TGTGCCAGCAGTGAACCCCCGGAGGCAGGGGTACCAGATACGCAGTATTTT.

DNA of the CDR3: TGTGCCAGCATAAATAACAGAGACAGGGGTGGGTCAGATACGCAGTATTTT. Its protein product is CASINNRDRGGSDTQYF. The chain combines TRBV12-3 or TRBV12-4 with TRBJ2-3, with 8 positions matching TRBD1. The CDR3 runs 17 residues. Unmatched junction bases numbered 16, after V lost 7 bases and J lost 4 bases.

This clonotype has just a few counts. The chain recombines TRBV29-1 with TRBJ2-3, with 12 nucleotides matching TRBD2. The J segment lost 5 bases and the V segment lost 8 bases, leaving 14 bases of the junction unmatched. Per germline, CDR1 SQVTM and CDR2 ANQGSEA. The CDR3 has 16 residues. CDR3 residues: CSSLRRPSGREDTQYF. CDR3 in DNA: TGCAGCTCCTTGCGGAGGCCTAGCGGGAGGGAAGATACGCAGTATTTT.

The chain combines TRBV20-1 with TRBJ2-1; TRBD2 matches 7 bases. CDR1 DFQATT and CDR2 SNEGSKA come from the germline V gene (reference sequence). There are 14 residues in the CDR3. V trimming: 6 bases; J trimming: 7 bases; junction bases outside the gene matches: 12. CDR3: CSALQLAVFNEQFF. In nucleotides, the CDR3 is TGCAGTGCCCTGCAGCTAGCGGTCTTTAATGAGCAGTTCTTC.

On this clonotype itself: The junction differs from germline at one of its ends, possibly a read error. The chain has TRBV30 and TRBJ2-5; weak D call: TRBD1 (6 bases). The assigned J gene may be wrong: the sequence end matches TRBJ2-7 better. This CDR3 is built from 11 residues. Germline V gives CDR1 GTSNPN, CDR2 SVGIG (reference sequence). CDR3 sequence: CAGSDRSEQYF. The CDR3 DNA is TGTGCCGGGAGTGACAGGTCCGAGCAGTACTTC.

This clonotype has ten or more counts. V is TRBV7-9 and J is TRBJ2-7; D is perhaps TRBD1 (6 bases). There are 13 residues in the CDR3. Germline loops: CDR1 SEHNR, CDR2 FQNEAQ (reference sequence). V lost 4 bases and J 3 bases, leaving 10 bases between the germline ends. CDR3 coding DNA: TGTGCCAGCAGCTCTACAGGGTTCTACGAGCAGTACTTC. This encodes CASSSTGFYEQYF.

This clonotype was detected many times. This chain joins TRBV5-1 and TRBJ2-1, with TRBD2 matching over 13 bases. The ends lost 0 bases at V and 4 bases at J; junction bases unmatched: 10. Germline V gene sequence: CDR1 SGHRS, CDR2 YFSETQ. This CDR3 region has 19 residues. The CDR3 sequence: CASSLEGTSGISYYNEQFF. Here the CDR3 DNA reads TGCGCCAGCAGCTTGGAAGGGACTAGCGGGATCTCCTATTACAATGAGCAGTTCTTC.

This clonotype was detected only a few times. The chain employs TRBV9 and TRBJ2-5; TRBD2 aligns across 14 bases. Trimming cost V 2 bases and J 0 bases; bases outside gene matches: 3. This CDR3 is built from 17 residues. The germline gives CDR1 SGDLS, CDR2 YYNGEE. The chain's CDR3 is CASSVGLAGGNQETQYF. The DNA of the CDR3 is TGTGCCAGCAGCGTCGGACTAGCGGGAGGTAACCAAGAGACCCAGTACTTC.

V gene TRBV20-1 combines with J gene TRBJ1-2; D is possibly TRBD1 (5 bases). V lost 6 bases and J lost 4, with 12 bases in between. CDR3 size: 12 residues. CDR1 is DFQATT, CDR2 SNEGSKA, per germline (reference sequence). The CDR3 region is CSAPGCPYGYTF. The CDR3 region has the DNA TGCAGTGCGCCAGGGTGCCCCTATGGCTACACCTTC.

This clonotype was picked up a small number of times. The gene calls are TRBV5-6 and TRBJ2-3; D is undetermined. The CDR3 has 17 residues. The germline V and J ends were trimmed by 0 bases and 1 base, with 15 bases remaining between them. Germline V gives CDR1 SGHDT, CDR2 YYEEEE. This CDR3 reads CASSLEDAGRGTDTQYF. The CDR3 coding sequence is TGTGCCAGCAGCTTGGAGGACGCAGGCAGAGGCACAGATACGCAGTATTTT.

A few counts support this clonotype. The gene calls are TRBV6-1 and TRBJ2-1, with TRBD2 matching over 16 bases. Per germline, CDR1 MNHNS and CDR2 SASEGT. CDR3 length: 18 residues. V lost 6 bases to trimming and J lost 2 bases; unmatched junction nucleotides: 7. The CDR3 loop is CASRGIGTSGRAYNEQFF. The CDR3 nucleotides are TGTGCCAGCAGGGGGATAGGGACTAGCGGGAGGGCCTACAATGAGCAGTTCTTC.

This chain connects TRBV4-1 to TRBJ1-1; perhaps TRBD1 as D (5 bases). Germline V gives CDR1 MGHRA, CDR2 YSYEKL. Trimming pared 0 bases from V and 4 bases from J, leaving 12 bases between. The CDR3 is 15 residues long. The CDR3 sequence is CASSQDQGAITEAFF. The CDR3 DNA reads as TGCGCCAGCAGCCAAGACCAGGGCGCGATCACTGAAGCTTTCTTT.

This clonotype was detected a few times. The rearrangement links TRBV2 to TRBJ2-1, with D possibly being TRBD1 (6 bases). Trimming removed 8 bases at V and 2 bases at J, with 19 bases between. The CDR3 totals 16 residues. Germline V CDR1 and CDR2: SNHLY, FYNNEI. CDR3 residues: CASGPYTSGAYNEQFF. CDR3 in DNA: TGTGCCAGCGGACCCTACACTTCAGGGGCCTACAATGAGCAGTTCTTC.

This clonotype came up once. Since a much larger clone is just one base distant, this may be a read error. The chain couples TRBV2 to TRBJ2-7, with a weak D call TRBD1 (5 bases). Trimming took 6 bases from V and 2 from J, leaving 11 bases between them. CDR3 length: 13 residues. The germline gives CDR1 SNHLY, CDR2 FYNNEI. The CDR3 reads CASSPRAPYEQYF. CDR3 DNA: TGTGCCAGCAGCCCCAGGGCCCCCTACGAGCAGTACTTC.

This clonotype has more than one count but fewer than ten. The chain joins TRBV5-1 to TRBJ2-5; the D gene could be TRBD1 or TRBD2 (5 bases each). The CDR3 totals 14 residues. The ends were cut back, 1 base at V and 5 bases at J, with 12 bases in the middle. Germline V gene lookup returns CDR1 SGHRS and CDR2 YFSETQ. The CDR3 region is CASSLSPGPETQYF. Here the CDR3 DNA reads TGCGCCAGCAGCTTGTCTCCGGGACCTGAGACCCAGTACTTC.

This clonotype has more than one count but fewer than ten. The chain links TRBV2 to TRBJ2-7; D is possibly TRBD2 (6 bases). Germline V CDR1 and CDR2: SNHLY, FYNNEI. Trimming stripped 8 bases from V and 5 bases from J, with 13 bases between. The CDR3 length is 12 residues. Written as DNA, the CDR3 is TGTGCCAGCCGGATCGCGGGGCACGAGCAGTACTTC. Amino acids: CASRIAGHEQYF.

V and J are TRBV2 and TRBJ1-2, with D possibly matching TRBD1 (5 bases). Between the trimmed V and J ends, which lost 4 bases and 4 bases, there was a span of 16 bases. This CDR3 has 15 residues. From germline, CDR1 is SNHLY and CDR2 FYNNEI. The CDR3 here is CASSGVGGISYGYTF. The CDR3 DNA reads as TGTGCCAGCAGTGGGGTTGGGGGTATCAGCTATGGCTACACCTTC. The entire variable domain, with the rest obtained from reference TRBV2 and TRBJ1-2, is as follows: EPEVTQTPSHQVTQMGQEVILRCVPISNHLYFYWYRQILGQKVEFLVSFYNNEISEKSEIFDDQFSVERPDGSNFTLKIRSTKLEDSAMYFCASSGVGGISYGYTFGSGTRLTVV.

The table lists this clonotype with a few counts. This sequence joins TRBV27 and TRBJ1-4; 7 positions agree with TRBD1. With V trimmed by 9 bases and J by 8 bases, 9 bases remained unmatched. Germline lookup yields CDR1 MNHEY and CDR2 SMNVEV (reference sequence). CDR3 length: 13 amino acids. In DNA, the CDR3 is TGTGCCAGTAGGTTACAGGGGAACGAAAAACTGTTTTTT. It specifies CASRLQGNEKLFF.

This clonotype occurred a few times. The V and J genes are TRBV20-1 and TRBJ2-1; D might be TRBD2 (6 bases). V lost 3 bases and J 7 bases, leaving 13 bases between the germline ends. The CDR3 length is 13 residues. Germline assignment: CDR1 DFQATT and CDR2 SNEGSKA (reference sequence). The CDR3 nucleotides read TGCAGTGCTAGGCGGGATAGGGGAAATGAGCAGTTCTTC. Translating gives CSARRDRGNEQFF.

The chain couples TRBV7-9 to TRBJ1-4; the D is unclear. The CDR3 is 14 residues long. The V end was cut by 5 bases, the J end by 4 bases, with 11 bases between. CDR1 and CDR2 from the germline V gene are SEHNR and FQNEAQ (reference sequence). Written as DNA, the CDR3 is TGTGCCAGCAGCAAAAGCCGTAGTAATGAAAAACTGTTTTTT. Its translation: CASSKSRSNEKLFF.

The chain couples TRBV4-2 to TRBJ1-6, with 7 bases matching TRBD1. The germline gives CDR1 LGHNA, CDR2 YNFKEQ. Trimming cost V 1 base and J 7 bases; bases outside gene matches: 4. This CDR3 is built from 15 residues. This CDR3 reads CASSQGGTANSPLHF. The CDR3 nucleotides are TGTGCCAGCAGCCAAGGGGGGACAGCGAATTCACCCCTCCACTTT.

This chain connects TRBV7-9 to TRBJ2-1; TRBD1 might be the D (6 bases). With 1 base removed from V and 5 bases from J, the gap between germline ends came to 12 bases. The CDR3 contains 15 residues. CDR1 and CDR2 from the germline V gene are SEHNR and FQNEAQ (reference sequence). The CDR3 coding sequence is TGTGCCAGCAGCTTAGTTCGGGACACCAACAATGAGCAGTTCTTC. It encodes CASSLVRDTNNEQFF.

The V and J genes are TRBV28 and TRBJ2-5; 7 nucleotides line up with TRBD1. There are 16 residues in the CDR3. After removal of 0 bases from V and 11 bases from J, the junction contained 15 bases not matched to a gene. Germline V gives CDR1 MDHEN, CDR2 SYDVKM. Here the CDR3 DNA reads TGTGCCAGCAGTTTATGGAGCTCGGGACAGTACAATGAGCAGTACTTC. Translation: CASSLWSSGQYNEQYF.

The chain uses TRBV20-1 and TRBJ2-7, with TRBD2 matching 9 bases. Per germline, CDR1 DFQATT and CDR2 SNEGSKA (reference sequence). V dropped 1 base and J dropped 5; count of bases not matched to a gene: 3. The CDR3 is 13 residues long. The chain's CDR3 is CSARVSGSHEQYF. The CDR3 region has the DNA TGCAGTGCTAGAGTTAGCGGGAGCCACGAGCAGTACTTC.

The CDR3 loop is CASSLRGRQNTEAFF. Written as DNA, the CDR3 is TGTGCCAGCAGCCTAAGGGGGAGACAGAACACTGAAGCTTTCTTT. This sequence joins TRBV13 and TRBJ1-1; D is possibly TRBD1 (6 bases). Germline V gives CDR1 PRHDT, CDR2 FYEKMQ (reference sequence). The CDR3 loop spans 15 amino acids. V shed 5 bases and J shed 1 base, with 14 bases lying between them.

There are many counts of this clonotype. V gene TRBV28 combines with J gene TRBJ2-7, with D possibly being TRBD1 (6 bases). Between the trimmed V and J ends, which lost 6 bases and 3 bases, there was a span of 12 bases. From germline, CDR1 is MDHEN and CDR2 SYDVKM. The length of the CDR3 is 13 residues. In DNA form, the CDR3 reads TGTGCCAGCAGCCAGGACAGTTTCTACGAGCAGTACTTC. Encoded protein: CASSQDSFYEQYF.